This is a list of T cell receptor beta chains from one sample in a study of human T cells and chemical hapten exposure. TCRdb independently ran MiXCR on the RACE reads; one entry per CDR3 protein. The sample records tens of thousands of distinct CDR3 sequences, approximately 10% being singletons. Material: whole blood, obtained in connection with sensitization to the hapten diphenylcyclopropenone (DPC). The receptors were sampled from a man aged 40-49 years with alopecia areata. Some clones in this sample may be carry-over from other donors' samples. The conserved cysteine and the conserved F or W are not part of the CDR3 here. A row's size may be missing; if present it is once, few, many or a size class.

TRBJ1-1,TRBV7-2,-,ASSLKRGTEAF
TRBJ1-3,TRBV9,-,ASSRGQLSSGNTIY
TRBJ2-2,TRBV27,few,ATHVDRGRTGELF
TRBJ2-1,TRBV6-2/TRBV6-3,few,ASTDRDKRWEQF
TRBJ1-4,TRBV6-5,-,ATTLGGAGKLF
TRBJ2-4,TRBV4-3,-,ASTSPRGGRAKNIQY
TRBJ1-2,TRBV20-1,many,SARGKQEARYT
TRBJ1-5,TRBV10-3,many,AISDGRGNLRPQH
TRBJ2-2,TRBV4-3,few,ASSQEGPWELF
TRBJ2-3,TRBV2,few,ASSEYGTSTDTQY
TRBJ2-1,TRBV14,-,ASSPQGLVHEQF